One and the same sample provided the 13 T cell receptor beta chains below, sequenced in a study of shared clonotypes between healthy human individuals. Here immunoSEQ multiplex PCR was the method, and the copy in TCRdb shows in-frame clones only, minus some. The sample yields under 550,000 clones, about 96% seen once. The sample consisted of naive CD4+ T cells sorted from blood. As to subset: CD45RA+ positively selected. These receptor sequences come from a woman in her twenties or thirties in good health.

The chain employs TRBV29-1 and TRBJ2-7; the D gene is possibly TRBD2 (5 bases). V lost 7 bases and J 2 bases, leaving 15 bases between the germline ends. The germline V gene has CDR1 SQVTM and CDR2 ANQGSEA. The length of the CDR3 is 13 residues. CDR3 coding DNA: TGCAGCGCCGCGGGTTACACCACCTACGAGCAGTACTTC. Translating gives CSAAGYTTYEQYF.

CDR3 residues: CASRLLAGGGEQFF. The CDR3 DNA follows: TGTGCCAGCAGACTGCTAGCGGGAGGAGGTGAGCAGTTCTTC. The chain links TRBV6-1 to TRBJ2-1; 11 nucleotides match TRBD2. The junction had 7 bases not matched to a gene; V was cut back by 6 bases and J by 9 bases. CDR3 length: 14 amino acids. The germline gives CDR1 MNHNS, CDR2 SASEGT.

This sequence joins TRBV2 and TRBJ2-1; TRBD2 aligns across 8 bases. The germline V gene encodes CDR1 SNHLY and CDR2 FYNNEI. This CDR3 contains 18 residues. The V gene end was trimmed by 5 bases and the J gene end by 9 bases; junction bases not matched to a gene: 21. The CDR3 reads CASSLPLDRTSRGSEQFF. The CDR3 region has the DNA TGTGCCAGCAGTCTTCCCCTTGACAGGACTAGCCGCGGGAGTGAGCAGTTCTTC.

V is TRBV7-8 and J is TRBJ2-5; 10 positions match TRBD2. V lost 3 bases, J lost 4 bases, and 5 bases stayed unmatched. The CDR3 has 15 residues. Looked up from germline, CDR1 is SGHVS and CDR2 is FQNEAQ. For the CDR3, the DNA is TGTGCCAGCAGCTTGCTAGCGGGAGCAGCAGAGACCCAGTACTTC. The encoded protein is CASSLLAGAAETQYF.

This chain links TRBV28 with TRBJ1-3; TRBD1 agrees at 7 bases. V was pared by 5 bases and J by 14 bases, with 9 bases of the junction left unmatched. The CDR3 is 12 amino acids. Germline CDR1 and CDR2: MDHEN and SYDVKM. The CDR3 loop is CASSGMQGQLYF. The CDR3 DNA follows: TGTGCCAGCAGTGGAATGCAGGGACAGCTATATTTT.

The gene calls are TRBV5-8 and TRBJ1-1, with a weak D call TRBD1 (6 bases). V lost 4 bases and J 8 bases, leaving 15 bases between the germline ends. The CDR3 is 13 residues long. Germline CDR1 reads SGHTS; CDR2 reads YDEGEE. The DNA of the CDR3 is TGTGCCAGCAGCACGTACAGGGCAGCGGAAGCTTTCTTT. Protein sequence: CASSTYRAAEAFF.

The chain employs TRBV7-9 and TRBJ2-7, with a weak D call TRBD2 (5 bases). V shed 2 bases and J shed 0 bases, with 8 bases lying between them. The CDR3 covers 14 residues. The germline V gene has CDR1 SEHNR and CDR2 FQNEAQ (reference sequence). CDR3 amino acids: CASSLNEGSYEQYF. The CDR3 DNA reads as TGTGCCAGCAGCTTAAACGAGGGCTCCTACGAGCAGTACTTC.

Note on this clone: Other DNA sequences within the sample encode an identical CDR3. The V call is TRBV5-1, the J call TRBJ2-7; D may match TRBD1 or TRBD2 (5 bases each). Germline CDR1 is SGHRS and CDR2 is YFSETQ. CDR3 length: 14 residues. Trimming pared 4 bases from V and 0 bases from J, leaving 11 bases between. The DNA of the CDR3 is TGCGCCAGCAGCCTCGGGACGGACTCCTACGAGCAGTACTTC. Protein: CASSLGTDSYEQYF.

This sequence joins TRBV5-4 and TRBJ2-2, with 10 bases aligning to TRBD2. V trimming: 0 bases; J trimming: 0 bases; junction bases outside the gene matches: 5. CDR3 length equals 18 residues. The germline V gene has CDR1 SGHNT and CDR2 YYREEE (reference sequence). CDR3 coding DNA: TGTGCCAGCAGCTTGGCCAGCGGGAGGGCCGCGAACACCGGGGAGCTGTTTTTT. It encodes CASSLASGRAANTGELFF.

This clone appeared once. This sequence joins TRBV18 and TRBJ1-1; D remains ambiguous. The CDR3 loop spans 15 amino acids. The V gene's germline CDR1 is KGHSH and CDR2 LQKENI. Trimming removed 5 bases at V and 0 bases at J, with 13 bases between. The CDR3 loop reads CASSASLQMNTEAFF. DNA for the CDR3: TGTGCCAGCTCAGCTTCGCTACAGATGAACACTGAAGCTTTCTTT.

The gene calls are TRBV27 and TRBJ1-3; 7 bases agree with TRBD1. Per the germline V gene, CDR1 is MNHEY and CDR2 is SMNVEV (reference sequence). The junction had 3 bases not matched to a gene; V was cut back by 7 bases and J by 3 bases. This CDR3 is 13 amino acids long. The chain's CDR3 is CASKRTGGNTIYF. The CDR3 region has the DNA TGTGCCAGCAAAAGGACAGGTGGAAACACCATATATTTT.

The J gene is TRBJ1-3, the V gene TRBV15, with 8 bases fitting TRBD1. CDR1 is LNHNV, CDR2 YYDKDF, per germline (reference sequence). The V segment lost 2 bases and the J segment 2 bases; nucleotides outside the gene matches: 8. CDR3 length equals 17 residues. DNA of the CDR3: TGTGCCACCAGCAGATCGGCGACAGGGGCCGCTGGAAACACCATATATTTT. Translating gives CATSRSATGAAGNTIYF.

This clone was observed once. V usage is TRBV28 and J usage is TRBJ2-6; 7 bases line up with TRBD1. Unmatched junction bases numbered 7, after V lost 10 bases and J lost 4 bases. The CDR3 sequence is 14 residues long. Germline V CDR1 and CDR2: MDHEN, SYDVKM. For the CDR3, the DNA is TGTGCCACCAGACAGGGATCGGGGGCCAACGTCCTGACTTTC. Protein: CATRQGSGANVLTF.